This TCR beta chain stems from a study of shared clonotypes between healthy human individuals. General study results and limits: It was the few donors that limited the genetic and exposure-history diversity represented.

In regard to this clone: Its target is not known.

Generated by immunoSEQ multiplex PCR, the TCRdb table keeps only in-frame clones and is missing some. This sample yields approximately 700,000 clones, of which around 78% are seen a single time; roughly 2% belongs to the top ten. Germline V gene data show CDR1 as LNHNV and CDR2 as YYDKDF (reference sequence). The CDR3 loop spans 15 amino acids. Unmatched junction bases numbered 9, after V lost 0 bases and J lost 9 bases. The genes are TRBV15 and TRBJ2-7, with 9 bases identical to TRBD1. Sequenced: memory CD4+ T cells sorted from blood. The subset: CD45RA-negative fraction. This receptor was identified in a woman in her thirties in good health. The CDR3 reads CATSRDPGQGSRQYF. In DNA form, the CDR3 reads TGTGCCACCAGCAGAGACCCGGGACAGGGAAGTCGGCAGTACTTC.